These 16 T cell receptor beta chains were all obtained from the same sample, sequenced in a study of blood T cell repertoires in COVID-19. Data came from immunoSEQ multiplex PCR; TCRdb stores just in-frame clones and leaves some out. The repertoire consists of about 200,000 clones, with about 90% occurring once and the leading ten covering around 2%. The sequenced sample consisted of PBMCs or T cells enriched from blood (not recorded which). The receptor source for this set is a woman aged 25 to 39 who had recovered from COVID-19.

CDR3 residues: CASSSRDRGRGYGYTF. CDR3 nucleotide sequence: TGTGCCAGCTCCTCCCGGGACAGGGGGCGCGGCTATGGCTACACCTTC. This chain links TRBV18 with TRBJ1-2; 12 bases match TRBD1. The CDR3 is 16 residues long. Trimming took 6 bases from V and 4 from J; bases not matched to a gene: 9. The germline V gene encodes CDR1 KGHSH and CDR2 LQKENI.

This chain links TRBV7-2 with TRBJ1-1; D remains unclear. V was clipped by 1 base and J by 1 base, with 10 bases between them. This CDR3 contains 15 residues. CDR1 and CDR2 (germline): SGHTA, FQGNSA. The CDR3 DNA sequence: TGTGCCAGCAGCTTAGGAGCGACGGCGAACACTGAAGCTTTCTTT. Translating it yields CASSLGATANTEAFF.

The chain joins TRBV4-3 to TRBJ2-3, with 7 bases that match TRBD1. Germline-derived CDR1 and CDR2 are LGHNA and YSLEER. The CDR3 runs 15 residues. With 4 bases clipped from V and 2 bases from J, the junction kept 6 bases outside the gene matches. CDR3 sequence (DNA): TGCGCCAGCAGCCTCTCACAGGGGAACACAGATACGCAGTATTTT. It yields the protein CASSLSQGNTDTQYF.

The J gene is TRBJ2-5, the V gene TRBV5-1; weak D call: TRBD1 (6 bases). The CDR3 spans 14 residues. Germline V gives CDR1 SGHRS, CDR2 YFSETQ. Trimming removed 0 bases at V and 1 base at J, with 7 bases between. The CDR3 region has the DNA TGCGCCAGCAGCTTGGGAGGGGGCCAAGAGACCCAGTACTTC. This translates into CASSLGGGQETQYF.

The genes are TRBV5-1 and TRBJ1-2; D gene unclear. Per the germline V gene, CDR1 is SGHRS and CDR2 is YFSETQ. The CDR3 has 14 amino acids. The V end was cut by 1 base, the J end by 3 bases, with 10 bases between. The CDR3 is CASSLTPADYGYTF. In DNA form, the CDR3 reads TGCGCCAGCAGCTTGACACCAGCGGACTATGGCTACACCTTC.

V gene TRBV27 combines with J gene TRBJ2-7; D unclear. The CDR3 is 13 residues long. V was clipped by 3 bases and J by 6 bases, with 12 bases between them. Germline V gene sequence: CDR1 MNHEY, CDR2 SMNVEV (reference sequence). The CDR3 region is CASSFVVASEQYF. The CDR3 nucleotides are TGTGCCAGCAGTTTTGTGGTCGCGTCCGAGCAGTACTTC.

The rearrangement uses TRBV18 and TRBJ2-4, with a possible D match to TRBD2 (5 bases). Between the trimmed V and J ends, which lost 3 bases and 4 bases, there was a span of 10 bases. Germline V gene lookup returns CDR1 KGHSH and CDR2 LQKENI. The CDR3 sequence is 14 residues long. CDR3 residues: CASSPDWTKNIQYF. Here the CDR3 DNA reads TGTGCCAGCTCACCGGACTGGACGAAAAACATTCAGTACTTC.

The J gene is TRBJ1-1, the V gene TRBV3-1 (or the pseudogene TRBV3-2); D not certain. The V gene lost 4 bases and the J gene lost 2 bases, with 14 bases spanning the gap. This CDR3 has 15 amino acids. Germline-derived CDR1 and CDR2 are LGHDT and YNNKEL (reference sequence). DNA for the CDR3: TGTGCCAGCAGCCCTGAGACTCAACCTAACACTGAAGCTTTCTTT. It specifies CASSPETQPNTEAFF.

About this clone: Just one base apart from a much larger clone, this may be a read error. The chain is built from TRBV6-5 and TRBJ1-4, with a weak D call TRBD1 (5 bases). The CDR3 is made up of 13 amino acids. The V gene's germline CDR1 is MNHEY and CDR2 SVGAGI. The V end was cut by 8 bases, the J end by 0 bases, with 7 bases between. The chain's CDR3 is CASRQTTNEKLFF. The CDR3 region has the DNA TGTGCCAGCCGACAGACAACTAATGAAAAACTGTTTTTT.

The V call is TRBV27, the J call TRBJ2-2; D is ambiguous. The CDR3 totals 15 residues. V shed 5 bases and J shed 7 bases, with 17 bases lying between them. Germline values: CDR1 MNHEY, CDR2 SMNVEV (reference sequence). The CDR3 sequence: CASSVYKSGGGELFF. In nucleotides, the CDR3 is TGTGCCAGCAGTGTATACAAGTCTGGCGGCGGGGAGCTGTTTTTT.

The V call is TRBV2, the J call TRBJ1-5, with D perhaps TRBD1 (6 bases). The CDR3 is made up of 14 amino acids. The V end was cut by 4 bases, the J end by 6 bases, with 13 bases between. CDR1 SNHLY and CDR2 FYNNEI come from the germline V gene. Written as DNA, the CDR3 is TGTGCCAGCAGTGGAACAGGGTCCCGTCAGCCCCAGCATTTT. The encoded protein is CASSGTGSRQPQHF.

The chain joins TRBV18 to TRBJ1-2, with 9 positions matching TRBD1. Germline V gives CDR1 KGHSH, CDR2 LQKENI. The CDR3 covers 15 residues. The V and J ends lost 6 bases and 6 bases, in that order; junction bases with no gene match: 11. This CDR3 is CASSTKQGAQDGYTF. Written as DNA, the CDR3 is TGTGCCAGCTCGACCAAACAGGGGGCTCAGGATGGCTACACCTTC. Supplemented by reference TRBV18 and TRBJ1-2, the full variable domain reads NAGVMQNPRHLVRRRGQEARLRCSPMKGHSHVYWYRQLPEEGLKFMVYLQKENIIDESGMPKERFSAEFPKEGPSILRIQQVVRGDSAAYFCASSTKQGAQDGYTFGSGTRLTVV.

J is TRBJ1-6 and V is TRBV7-9; 9 nucleotides agree with TRBD1. Trimming cost V 2 bases and J 9 bases; bases outside gene matches: 5. There are 15 residues in the CDR3. Germline values: CDR1 SEHNR, CDR2 FQNEAQ (reference sequence). The CDR3 here is CASSLRGQGSSPLHF. The CDR3 DNA reads TGTGCCAGCAGCTTAAGGGGACAGGGATCTTCACCCCTCCACTTT.

Here the CDR3 DNA reads TGTGCCAGTGGTCCAGGGAACTTGCTAAATTCACCCCTCCACTTT. Protein product: CASGPGNLLNSPLHF. This chain uses TRBV19 with TRBJ1-6; perhaps TRBD1 as D (5 bases). Germline CDR1 reads LNHDA; CDR2 reads SQIVND (reference sequence). The CDR3 covers 15 residues. V lost 8 bases to trimming and J lost 7 bases, with 18 bases between them.

This chain joins TRBV10-1 and TRBJ1-1; TRBD1 might be the D (5 bases). The CDR3 spans 14 residues. Trimming removed 10 bases at V and 11 bases at J, with 26 bases between. Germline V gene lookup returns CDR1 WNHNN and CDR2 SYGVQD (reference sequence). The CDR3 DNA sequence: TGCGCCACCGCGGGACTCCGGATGGCGGATCGGGCTTTCTTT. This encodes CATAGLRMADRAFF.

This chain joins TRBV19 and TRBJ2-1; 7 bases align to TRBD2. Trimming removed 1 base from V and 8 bases from J; junction bases left unmatched: 11. Germline CDR1 is LNHDA and CDR2 is SQIVND (reference sequence). The CDR3 totals 16 residues. The DNA of the CDR3 is TGTGCCAGTAGTATAGTCCGGGGGGAACCTTCGGATGAGCAGTTCTTC. This codes for CASSIVRGEPSDEQFF.